The 8 T cell receptor beta chains reported below all come from one sample, sequenced in a study of blood T cell repertoires in COVID-19. Assay used: immunoSEQ multiplex PCR; TCRdb lists only in-frame clones, some missing. Among some 210,000 clones listed, 84% were seen once. Sequencing used peripheral blood. The receptor set was obtained from a woman between 70 and 85 years old with active or convalescent COVID-19.

The chain has TRBV25-1 and TRBJ2-5; 9 bases are a match to TRBD2. Germline V CDR1 and CDR2: MGHDK, SYGVNS. The CDR3 has 15 amino acids. The trim removed 1 base at V and 5 bases at J, leaving 5 bases unmatched. The CDR3 loop reads CASSELAGVGETQYF. CDR3 sequence (DNA): TGTGCCAGCAGTGAATTAGCGGGAGTTGGGGAGACCCAGTACTTC.

The chain couples TRBV29-1 to TRBJ1-5; 7 bases are a match to TRBD1. Trimming took 4 bases from V and 6 from J; bases not matched to a gene: 3. This CDR3 contains 12 residues. The V gene's germline CDR1 is SQVTM and CDR2 ANQGSEA. CDR3 loop: CSVGQGSQPQHF. The DNA of the CDR3 is TGCAGCGTTGGACAGGGATCTCAGCCCCAGCATTTT. Full variable domain (outside the CDR3, taken from reference TRBV29-1 and TRBJ1-5): SAVISQKPSRDICQRGTSLTIQCQVDSQVTMMFWYRQQPGQSLTLIATANQGSEATYESGFVIDKFPISRPNLTFSTLTVSNMSPEDSSIYLCSVGQGSQPQHFGDGTRLSIL.

The chain carries TRBV5-1 and TRBJ2-1, with 9 bases aligning to TRBD2. The V and J ends lost 3 bases and 0 bases, in that order; junction bases with no gene match: 7. CDR1 is SGHRS, CDR2 YFSETQ, per germline. CDR3 length: 17 amino acids. Here the CDR3 DNA reads TGCGCCAGCAGCTCTCCCGGACTAGCGAGCTCCTACAATGAGCAGTTCTTC. Its protein product is CASSSPGLASSYNEQFF.

This sequence joins TRBV29-1 and TRBJ2-1; 8 bases map to TRBD2. Germline assignment: CDR1 SQVTM and CDR2 ANQGSEA. Trimming cost V 3 bases and J 3 bases; bases outside gene matches: 10. The CDR3 covers 16 residues. As DNA, the CDR3 is TGCAGCGTTGAGGGGGTCGAGCGGGAGAACTACAATGAGCAGTTCTTC. Residues: CSVEGVERENYNEQFF.

In its sample, this clone was seen once. This chain uses TRBV7-8 with TRBJ2-5; 7 bases match TRBD2. The length of the CDR3 is 17 residues. Trimming at V came to 0 bases and at J to 2 bases, leaving 9 bases not matched to a gene. The germline V gene encodes CDR1 SGHVS and CDR2 FQNEAQ. The CDR3 spells CASSLAWERGLQETQYF. The CDR3 DNA sequence: TGTGCCAGCAGCTTAGCGTGGGAGCGGGGACTTCAAGAGACCCAGTACTTC.

The chain employs TRBV5-5 and TRBJ2-4, with no clear D. In germline, CDR1 is SGHKS, CDR2 YYEKEE (reference sequence). This CDR3 is 13 amino acids long. V was cut by 1 base and J by 8 bases, with 10 bases left in between. This CDR3 is CASSLWARDIQYF. CDR3 in DNA: TGTGCCAGCAGCTTGTGGGCCCGTGACATTCAGTACTTC.

This clone was counted a single time. The chain recombines TRBV21-1 with TRBJ2-2; TRBD2, the table's D call, lacks a check against the DNA. TRBV21-1 counts as a pseudogene. This CDR3 contains 16 residues. CDR3 sequence: CARLKATEGNTGELFF. CDR3 sequence (DNA): TGTGCCCGCCTCAAGGCGACGGAGGGAAACACCGGGGAGCTGTTTTTT.

This sequence joins TRBV7-9 and TRBJ1-3, with D maybe TRBD1 (5 bases). CDR3 length: 14 residues. Between the trimmed V and J ends, which lost 6 bases and 2 bases, there was a span of 11 bases. The germline V gene encodes CDR1 SEHNR and CDR2 FQNEAQ (reference sequence). The CDR3 loop reads CASRYGGTGNTIYF. The CDR3 coding sequence is TGTGCCAGCAGGTACGGGGGAACTGGAAACACCATATATTTT.